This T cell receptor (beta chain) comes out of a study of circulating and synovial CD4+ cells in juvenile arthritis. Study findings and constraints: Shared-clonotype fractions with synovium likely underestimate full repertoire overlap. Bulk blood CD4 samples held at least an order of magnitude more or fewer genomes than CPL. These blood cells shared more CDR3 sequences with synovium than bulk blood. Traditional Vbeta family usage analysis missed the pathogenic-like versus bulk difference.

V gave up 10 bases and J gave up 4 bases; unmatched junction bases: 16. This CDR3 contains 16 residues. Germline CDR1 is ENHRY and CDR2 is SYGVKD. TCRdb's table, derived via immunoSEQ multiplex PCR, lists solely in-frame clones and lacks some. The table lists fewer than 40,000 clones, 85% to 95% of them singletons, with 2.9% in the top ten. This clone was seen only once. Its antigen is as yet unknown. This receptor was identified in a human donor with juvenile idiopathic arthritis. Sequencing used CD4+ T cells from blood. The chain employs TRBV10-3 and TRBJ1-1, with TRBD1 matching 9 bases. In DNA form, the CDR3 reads TGTGCCACCCGTAAACCGACCGGGACAGGGAGCACTGAAGCTTTCTTT. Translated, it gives CATRKPTGTGSTEAFF.